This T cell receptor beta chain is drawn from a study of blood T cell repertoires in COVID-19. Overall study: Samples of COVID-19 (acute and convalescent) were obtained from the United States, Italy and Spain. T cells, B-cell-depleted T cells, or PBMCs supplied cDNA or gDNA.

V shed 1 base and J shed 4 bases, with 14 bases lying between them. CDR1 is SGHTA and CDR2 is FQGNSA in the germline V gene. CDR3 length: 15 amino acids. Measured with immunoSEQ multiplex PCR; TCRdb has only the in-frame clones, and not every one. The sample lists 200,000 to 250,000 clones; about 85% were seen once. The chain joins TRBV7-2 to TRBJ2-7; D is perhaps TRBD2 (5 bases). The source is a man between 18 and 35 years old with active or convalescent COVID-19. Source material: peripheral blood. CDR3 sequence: CASSLGSGLGYEQYF. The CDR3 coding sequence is TGTGCCAGCAGCTTAGGGTCGGGGTTGGGGTACGAGCAGTACTTC.